The 5 T cell receptor beta chains given below trace back to one sample, sequenced in a study of cytomegalovirus exposure and HLA in healthy donors. PCR primers comprised 60 Vbeta and 13 Jbeta primers. Measured with immunoSEQ multiplex PCR; TCRdb has only the in-frame clones, and not every one. This repertoire shows around 150,000 clones, less than 90% found once; its top ten account for around 2.5%. The specimen sequenced was PBMCs. The receptors were sampled from a boy aged 2 to 10 in good health and CMV-seronegative.

The chain combines TRBV5-4 with TRBJ2-7, with D possibly TRBD1 on 6 matching bases. Trimming removed 0 bases at V and 1 base at J, with 8 bases between. Germline loops: CDR1 SGHNT, CDR2 YYREEE (reference sequence). The CDR3 length is 14 residues. The CDR3 spells CASSLGRGSYEQYF. In nucleotides, the CDR3 is TGTGCCAGCAGCTTGGGCAGGGGTTCCTACGAGCAGTACTTC.

CDR3 nucleotides: TGTGCCATCAGTGACGTTATGGGGGGACAGGTTCCAGTGGGGAGGAATGAGCAGTTCTTC. Protein product: CAISDVMGGQVPVGRNEQFF. The chain carries TRBV10-3 and TRBJ2-1; 8 bases fit TRBD1. J gave up 7 bases and V 3 bases, and 23 bases lay outside the gene matches. Germline V gene sequence: CDR1 ENHRY, CDR2 SYGVKD. CDR3 size: 20 residues.

This chain connects TRBV19 to TRBJ1-5, with unresolved D. Germline V gene data show CDR1 as LNHDA and CDR2 as SQIVND (reference sequence). The CDR3 is 14 amino acids. Trimming took off 3 bases at V and 4 bases at J, with 10 bases between the two ends. CDR3 amino acids: CASSITGRNQPQHF. CDR3 in DNA: TGTGCCAGTAGTATCACCGGCAGGAATCAGCCCCAGCATTTT. Full variable domain (missing parts from reference TRBV19 and TRBJ1-5): DGGITQSPKYLFRKEGQNVTLSCEQNLNHDAMYWYRQDPGQGLRLIYYSQIVNDFQKGDIAEGYSVSREKKESFPLTVTSAQKNPTAFYLCASSITGRNQPQHFGDGTRLSIL.

The gene calls are TRBV5-6 and TRBJ1-2; TRBD1 agrees at 9 bases. Germline V gene data show CDR1 as SGHDT and CDR2 as YYEEEE. This CDR3 comprises 15 residues. V lost 2 bases, J lost 5 bases, and 7 bases stayed unmatched. The CDR3 DNA is TGTGCCAGCAGCTTAGGCCCGGGACAGGGTTATGGCTACACCTTC. It is translated as CASSLGPGQGYGYTF.

This chain links TRBV11-3 with TRBJ2-3, with 8 bases aligning to TRBD2. Trimming removed 5 bases from V and 4 bases from J; junction bases left unmatched: 5. Germline V gene lookup returns CDR1 SGHNT and CDR2 YENEEA. The CDR3 runs to 14 residues. CDR3 loop: CASSPGLGADTQYF. CDR3 DNA sequence: TGTGCCAGCAGCCCGGGACTAGGCGCAGATACGCAGTATTTT.